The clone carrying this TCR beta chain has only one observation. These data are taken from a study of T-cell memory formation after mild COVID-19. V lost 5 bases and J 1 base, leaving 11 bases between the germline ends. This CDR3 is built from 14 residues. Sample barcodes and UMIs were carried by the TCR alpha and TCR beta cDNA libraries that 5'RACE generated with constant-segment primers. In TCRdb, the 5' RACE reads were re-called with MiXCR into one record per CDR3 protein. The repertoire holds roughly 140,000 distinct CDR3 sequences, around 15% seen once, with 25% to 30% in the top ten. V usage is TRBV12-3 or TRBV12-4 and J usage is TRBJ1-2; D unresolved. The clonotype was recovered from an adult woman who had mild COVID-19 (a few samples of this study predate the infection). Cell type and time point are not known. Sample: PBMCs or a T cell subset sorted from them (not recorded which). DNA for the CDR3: TGTGCCAGCAGTCTCGGACCGAATAACTATGGCTACACCTTC. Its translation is CASSLGPNNYGYTF.